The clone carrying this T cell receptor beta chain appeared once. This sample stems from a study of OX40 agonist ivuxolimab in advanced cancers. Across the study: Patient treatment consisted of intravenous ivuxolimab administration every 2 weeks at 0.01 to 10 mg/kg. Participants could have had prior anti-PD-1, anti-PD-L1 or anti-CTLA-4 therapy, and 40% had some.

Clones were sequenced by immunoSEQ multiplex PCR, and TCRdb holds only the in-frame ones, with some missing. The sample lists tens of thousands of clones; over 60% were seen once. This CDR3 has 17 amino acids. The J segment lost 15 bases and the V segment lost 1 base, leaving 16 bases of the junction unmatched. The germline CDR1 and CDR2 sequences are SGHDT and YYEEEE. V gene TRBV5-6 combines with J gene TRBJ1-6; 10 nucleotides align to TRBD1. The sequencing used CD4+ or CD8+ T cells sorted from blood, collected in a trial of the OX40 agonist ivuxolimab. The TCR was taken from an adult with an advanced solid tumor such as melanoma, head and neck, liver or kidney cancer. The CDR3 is CASSLYHEGQGNLVLHF. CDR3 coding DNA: TGTGCCAGCAGCTTGTACCACGAGGGACAGGGGAACCTGGTCCTCCACTTT.